What follows are 14 T cell receptor beta chains derived from one specimen sequenced in a study of metastatic and nonmetastatic thyroid tumors. TCRdb ran MiXCR on the PCR reads. Of 50,000 to 65,000 clones listed, roughly a sixth are singletons. Among the patients, none had received any treatment before thyroid surgery. Sequencing was done on a sample of blood. These receptors originate from a female donor with papillary thyroid cancer or a benign thyroid nodule (not recorded which). Some clones in this sample may be carry-over from other donors' samples.

This clone has a count of ten or more. The J gene is TRBJ2-1, the V gene TRBV29-1, with a weak D call TRBD1 (6 bases). V gave up 2 bases and J gave up 12 bases, with 11 bases separating them. The CDR3 has 11 residues. Germline V CDR1 and CDR2: SQVTM, ANQGSEA. The CDR3 sequence is CSVEKGTWQFF. As DNA, the CDR3 is TGCAGCGTTGAAAAGGGGACATGGCAGTTCTTC.

This clone showed up many times. Here the CDR3 reads CASRHNPGQGVIGTQYF. CDR3 coding DNA: TGCGCCAGCAGGCATAACCCCGGACAGGGGGTTATAGGTACGCAGTATTTT. J is TRBJ2-3 and V is TRBV5-1; 10 bases agree with TRBD1. V dropped 5 bases and J dropped 8; count of bases not matched to a gene: 17. The CDR3 runs 17 residues. CDR1 SGHRS and CDR2 YFSETQ come from the germline V gene. Full variable domain (missing parts from reference TRBV5-1 and TRBJ2-3): KAGVTQTPRYLIKTRGQQVTLSCSPISGHRSVSWYQQTPGQGLQFLFEYFSETQRNKGNFPGRFSGRQFSNSRSEMNVSTLELGDSALYLCASRHNPGQGVIGTQYFGPGTRLTVL.

This clone was detected ten times or more. The chain combines TRBV7-8 with TRBJ1-1; D remains ambiguous. Between the trimmed V and J ends, which lost 4 bases and 2 bases, there was a span of 20 bases. Germline CDR1 reads SGHVS; CDR2 reads FQNEAQ. The CDR3 consists of 17 residues. The CDR3 nucleotides are TGTGCCAGCAGCTCGCCCCGGGTTAAGAGGAAAAACACTGAAGCTTTCTTT. It encodes CASSSPRVKRKNTEAFF.

The table lists this clone with many counts. The chain joins TRBV28 to TRBJ2-7; a weak D match, TRBD2 (6 bases). This CDR3 is built from 15 residues. Trimming stripped 2 bases from V and 0 bases from J, with 11 bases between. CDR1 MDHEN and CDR2 SYDVKM come from the germline V gene. The CDR3 sequence: CASSLEGGASYEQYF. The CDR3 bases are TGTGCCAGCAGTTTAGAAGGCGGGGCCTCCTACGAGCAGTACTTC.

This clone was found many times. The DNA for the CDR3 is TGCAGTGCTAGGCCCTGGGGGGCGGGAGGGTTCTCCAATGAGCAGTTCTTC. It codes for CSARPWGAGGFSNEQFF. The V gene is TRBV20-1, the J gene TRBJ2-1, with 9 bases aligning to TRBD2. The germline V gene has CDR1 DFQATT and CDR2 SNEGSKA (reference sequence). There are 17 residues in the CDR3. Germline trimming cut 3 bases from V and 6 bases from J; bases unmatched to any gene: 15.

This clone appeared a single time. CDR3 nucleotides: TGTGCCCGGGTGACCAGCTCCTACGAGCAGTACTTC. Amino acid sequence: CARVTSSYEQYF. The chain recombines TRBV30 with TRBJ2-7; no reliable D call. Germline V gene lookup returns CDR1 GTSNPN and CDR2 SVGIG (reference sequence). The CDR3 consists of 12 residues. V lost 8 bases to trimming and J lost 0 bases, with 11 bases between them.

CDR3 DNA sequence: TGTGCCAGCAGTTACGAAGGGGGAGGCTATGGCTACACCTTC. It encodes CASSYEGGGYGYTF. The rearrangement links TRBV28 to TRBJ1-2; the D gene is possibly TRBD1 (6 bases). From germline, CDR1 is MDHEN and CDR2 SYDVKM. V shed 4 bases and J shed 4 bases, with 13 bases lying between them. The CDR3 runs to 14 residues.

This clone was seen ten or more times. The chain recombines TRBV7-9 with TRBJ2-5; 10 bases fit TRBD1. CDR1 and CDR2 (germline): SEHNR, FQNEAQ (reference sequence). The junction had 7 bases not matched to a gene; V was cut back by 3 bases and J by 3 bases. The CDR3 is 16 amino acids. The CDR3 protein is CASSLGDRGLKETQYF. In DNA, the CDR3 is TGTGCCAGCAGCTTGGGGGACAGGGGCCTAAAAGAGACCCAGTACTTC.

This clone has a count of ten or more. V and J are TRBV28 and TRBJ1-4; D is undetermined. This CDR3 is 11 amino acids long. Germline V gene data show CDR1 as MDHEN and CDR2 as SYDVKM. V was trimmed by 3 bases and J by 8 bases, leaving 4 bases between them. The DNA of the CDR3 is TGTGCCAGCAGTTTTGGGGAAAAACTGTTTTTT. It encodes CASSFGEKLFF.

This clone was picked up many times. V usage is TRBV7-2 and J usage is TRBJ2-3; 8 positions agree with TRBD2. The CDR3 spans 17 residues. The V and J ends lost 5 bases and 4 bases, in that order; junction bases with no gene match: 14. Germline CDR1 reads SGHTA; CDR2 reads FQGNSA. CDR3 region: CASSPRPGREVSDTQYF. CDR3 DNA sequence: TGTGCCAGCAGCCCCCGCCCGGGGCGGGAGGTCTCAGATACGCAGTATTTT.

The chain recombines TRBV6-1 with TRBJ2-7, with D perhaps matching TRBD1 (6 bases). Trimming shortened V by 6 bases and J by 1 base, and 10 bases separated the two germline ends. The CDR3 contains 13 residues. CDR1 is MNHNS and CDR2 is SASEGT in the germline V gene. As DNA, the CDR3 is TGTGCCAGCAGATGGGGGACATCCTACGAGCAGTACTTC. Protein product: CASRWGTSYEQYF.

Regarding this clone: The junction does not match germline at one end; this may be a read error. The J gene is TRBJ1-5, the V gene TRBV27; D gene uncertain. The CDR3 is made up of 14 amino acids. Germline loops: CDR1 MNHEY, CDR2 SMNVEV (reference sequence). The CDR3 DNA sequence: TGTGCCAGCAGTTTGGTAACGGGCAATAAGCCCCAGCATTTT. It encodes CASSLVTGNKPQHF.

With respect to this clone: One end of the junction varies from germline; a read error may be responsible. Other DNA sequences in this sample translate to the same CDR3. The V gene is TRBV6-1, the J gene TRBJ2-3; D perhaps matches TRBD2 (5 bases). In germline, CDR1 is MNHNS, CDR2 SASEGT. CDR3 length: 17 residues. The CDR3 region has the DNA TGTGCCAGCAGTCTAAGCGGTTCAAGAGGTAGGGCGGATACCCAGTATTTT. It translates to CASSLSGSRGRADTQYF.

This clone was recorded many times. This same CDR3 is encoded by further DNA sequences in the sample. This sequence joins TRBV18 and TRBJ2-3, with TRBD2 identical over 13 bases. Germline assignment: CDR1 KGHSH and CDR2 LQKENI. CDR3 length: 16 residues. V shed 4 bases, J shed 3 bases, and the junction held 4 bases outside the gene matches. The CDR3 spells CASSLRTSGGTDTQYF. CDR3 bases: TGTGCCAGCTCACTAAGGACTAGCGGGGGTACAGATACGCAGTATTTT.